This passage covers 8 T cell receptor beta chains from one sample sequenced in a study. Tregs were sorted as CD4+CD25+CD127-/low cells. TCRdb re-called the 5' RACE reads with MiXCR, one entry per CDR3 protein. Of more than 9,500 distinct CDR3 sequences in the sample, 45% to 60% were seen once. Source material: tumor-infiltrating Tregs sorted from the breast tumor. These receptor sequences come from a female donor with breast cancer.

This clonotype was observed a handful of times. The gene calls are TRBV5-1 and TRBJ2-3; D gene ambiguous. The germline CDR1 and CDR2 sequences are SGHRS and YFSETQ. This CDR3 comprises 12 residues. V lost 4 bases and J 2 bases, leaving 5 bases between the germline ends. For the CDR3, the DNA is TGCGCCAGCAGCGACTCCACAGATACGCAGTATTTT. Its protein product is CASSDSTDTQYF.

The chain combines TRBV20-1 with TRBJ2-6, with a possible D match to TRBD1 (5 bases). Germline V gene sequence: CDR1 DFQATT, CDR2 SNEGSKA (reference sequence). V lost 3 bases and J 0 bases, leaving 6 bases between the germline ends. The CDR3 loop spans 14 amino acids. Written as DNA, the CDR3 is TGCAGTGCTAGTGGGGCCTCTGGGGCCAACGTCCTGACTTTC. Its translation is CSASGASGANVLTF.

This clonotype has only a few counts. The chain has TRBV10-3 and TRBJ2-1; D unclear. Trimming removed 3 bases at V and 4 bases at J, with 7 bases between. The CDR3 is made up of 13 amino acids. Germline V CDR1 and CDR2: ENHRY, SYGVKD. The CDR3 reads CAISDEPYNEQFF. The CDR3 coding sequence is TGTGCCATCAGTGATGAGCCGTACAATGAGCAGTTCTTC.

J is TRBJ2-6 and V is TRBV12-3 or TRBV12-4; D is undetermined. V was shortened by 5 bases and J by 4 bases, with 6 bases between the two germline ends. The CDR3 spans 13 residues. This CDR3 is CASSRDGANVLTF. CDR3 nucleotides: TGTGCCAGCAGTCGCGACGGGGCCAACGTCCTGACTTTC.

The chain recombines TRBV5-1 with TRBJ2-2; 8 nucleotides match TRBD1. The V segment lost 2 bases and the J segment 4 bases; nucleotides outside the gene matches: 4. CDR1 is SGHRS, CDR2 YFSETQ, per germline. CDR3 length: 15 amino acids. CDR3 sequence: CASSLTGGVTGELFF. Written as DNA, the CDR3 is TGCGCCAGCAGCTTAACAGGGGGTGTCACCGGGGAGCTGTTTTTT.

This clonotype was observed a single time. The junction departs from germline at one end; a sequencing error may be responsible. The chain carries TRBV7-2 and TRBJ2-2; TRBD2 might be the D (5 bases). The CDR3 has 15 amino acids. Germline V gene lookup returns CDR1 SGHTA and CDR2 FQGNSA. CDR3 DNA sequence: TGTGCCAGCAGCTTAAGTTGGGTTAACACCGGGAAGCTGTTTTTT. Translating it yields CASSLSWVNTGKLFF.

In regard to this clonotype: A read error may explain this, as a much larger clone is one base away. V gene TRBV29-1 combines with J gene TRBJ2-1; possible D gene TRBD1, 6 bases. The V gene lost 7 bases and the J gene lost 8 bases, with 15 bases spanning the gap. The CDR3 is made up of 12 amino acids. CDR1 is SQVTM, CDR2 ANQGSEA, per germline. CDR3 DNA sequence: TGCAGCGCGCTCAGGGGTTACGATGAGCAGTTCTTC. The encoded protein is CSALRGYDEQFF.

This chain connects TRBV4-2 to TRBJ2-1; D unclear. The CDR3 extends over 15 amino acids. With 0 bases removed from V and 4 bases from J, the gap between germline ends came to 10 bases. From germline, CDR1 is LGHNA and CDR2 YNFKEQ. This CDR3 is CASSQDRQEYNEQFF. CDR3 nucleotides: TGTGCCAGCAGCCAAGATCGGCAGGAATACAATGAGCAGTTCTTC.